This section outlines one T cell receptor beta chain sequence together with its context. Its antigen remains unidentified. This specimen comes from a study of T cell responses to AZD1222 COVID-19 vaccine. Overall study results and limits: Seropositive at baseline were only a handful of AZD1222 recipients. The breadth and depth of Spike-specific TCRs increased once two AZD1222 doses had been given.

There are 15 residues in the CDR3. The germline gives CDR1 MNHEY, CDR2 SVGAGI. V dropped 8 bases and J dropped 2 bases, with 17 bases sitting between them. TCRdb's table, derived via immunoSEQ multiplex PCR, lists solely in-frame clones and lacks some. Among roughly 99,000 clones listed, 89% were seen once. The receptor was isolated from an adult in good health. The chain carries TRBV6-5 and TRBJ2-3, with D possibly being TRBD1 or TRBD2 (5 bases each). The input for sequencing was peripheral blood, taken on day 0 of AZD1222 vaccination. CDR3 DNA sequence: TGTGCCAGCGTCTCCGAGGGGCACATCACAGATACGCAGTATTTT. Translating it yields CASVSEGHITDTQYF.